A single sample gave rise to the 15 T cell receptor beta chains below, sequenced in a study of blood T cells in healthy people across ages. Next came a second PCR, run for about 6 to 12 cycles, which used a sample-barcoded 5' primer along with a J-beta primer mix. TCRdb fed the 5' RACE reads into MiXCR, producing one record per CDR3 protein. The sample has 1.5 million to 2 million distinct CDR3 sequences, approximately 30% seen once; the top ten hold 6.5% to 8.5%. Input material: blood. The receptors stem from a woman aged 30 to 39 in good health.

The CDR3 protein is CASSRELARDTQYF. The CDR3 bases are TGCGCCAGCAGCCGCGAACTAGCGAGGGATACGCAGTATTTT. This chain joins TRBV5-1 and TRBJ2-3; 7 bases are a match to TRBD2. CDR1 is SGHRS and CDR2 is YFSETQ in the germline V gene. CDR3 length: 14 residues. The J segment lost 6 bases and the V segment lost 4 bases, leaving 8 bases of the junction unmatched. Based on the CDR3 plus reference TRBV5-1 and TRBJ2-3, the full variable domain is KAGVTQTPRYLIKTRGQQVTLSCSPISGHRSVSWYQQTPGQGLQFLFEYFSETQRNKGNFPGRFSGRQFSNSRSEMNVSTLELGDSALYLCASSRELARDTQYFGPGTRLTVL.

The rearrangement joins TRBV19 to TRBJ1-1; tentative D call: TRBD1 (5 bases). This CDR3 is built from 14 residues. The germline V gene has CDR1 LNHDA and CDR2 SQIVND (reference sequence). Trimming stripped 3 bases from V and 6 bases from J, with 14 bases between. The CDR3 sequence is CASSIGGGIAEAFF. The CDR3 DNA follows: TGTGCCAGTAGTATCGGGGGAGGGATTGCTGAAGCTTTCTTT.

This clonotype was seen a single time. This rearrangement joins TRBV13 to TRBJ1-5; 10 bases line up with TRBD1. CDR3 length equals 18 residues. The V gene's germline CDR1 is PRHDT and CDR2 FYEKMQ (reference sequence). J lost 7 bases, V lost 0 bases, and 12 bases had no gene match. CDR3 DNA sequence: TGTGCCAGCAGCTTAGGGGCGTCGAGGGACAGGGGACCGCAGCCCCAGCATTTT. It translates to CASSLGASRDRGPQPQHF.

As to this clonotype: Compared with germline, one end of the junction differs, possibly owing to a read error. This chain connects TRBV6-5 to TRBJ2-7; 10 nucleotides line up with TRBD1. CDR1 is MNHEY, CDR2 SVGAGI, per germline. CDR3 length: 14 residues. The CDR3 sequence is CAGRPGQGNYEQYF. The CDR3 DNA reads TGTGCCGGCAGGCCGGGACAGGGGAACTACGAGCAGTACTTC.

This chain connects TRBV27 to TRBJ2-5; 9 bases are a match to TRBD2. This CDR3 contains 15 residues. The J segment lost 1 base and the V segment lost 6 bases, leaving 6 bases of the junction unmatched. Germline CDR1 reads MNHEY; CDR2 reads SMNVEV (reference sequence). The CDR3, as DNA: TGTGCCAGCAGCCCCCTAGCGGGGCGCCAAGAGACCCAGTACTTC. It codes for CASSPLAGRQETQYF.

This clonotype has more than one count but fewer than ten. The chain joins TRBV3-1 to TRBJ2-3; 12 bases align to TRBD2. The CDR3 runs to 18 residues. V shed 4 bases, J shed 3 bases, and the junction held 11 bases outside the gene matches. Germline lookup yields CDR1 LGHDT and CDR2 YNNKEL (reference sequence). The CDR3 coding sequence is TGTGCCAGCAGCCGATCCCCCCTAGCGGGAGGGCGGACAGATACGCAGTATTTT. As protein: CASSRSPLAGGRTDTQYF.

A few counts support this clonotype. The chain recombines TRBV20-1 with TRBJ1-2; 7 bases fit TRBD1. V lost 5 bases to trimming and J lost 8 bases; unmatched junction nucleotides: 11. Per germline, CDR1 DFQATT and CDR2 SNEGSKA (reference sequence). This CDR3 is built from 13 residues. CDR3 sequence: CSAPGQQGRGYTF. The DNA of the CDR3 is TGCAGTGCTCCGGGACAACAGGGGCGCGGCTACACCTTC.

V is TRBV20-1 and J is TRBJ2-7; 8 bases fit TRBD2. Germline assignment: CDR1 DFQATT and CDR2 SNEGSKA (reference sequence). This CDR3 comprises 14 residues. The V segment lost 0 bases and the J segment 8 bases; nucleotides outside the gene matches: 9. CDR3 sequence: CSARDLFGGGKQYF. The DNA for the CDR3 is TGCAGTGCTAGAGATCTGTTCGGGGGGGGGAAGCAGTACTTC.

This clonotype was counted a few times. The V call is TRBV28, the J call TRBJ1-2; 7 bases line up with TRBD1. Germline V gene sequence: CDR1 MDHEN, CDR2 SYDVKM. The CDR3 covers 14 residues. The V segment lost 6 bases and the J segment 4 bases; nucleotides outside the gene matches: 8. For the CDR3, the DNA is TGTGCCAGCAGCCATGGTACAGGGGCCTATGGCTACACCTTC. Residues: CASSHGTGAYGYTF.

This clonotype was counted ten times or more. J is TRBJ2-7 and V is TRBV9; 9 nucleotides line up with TRBD1. V was clipped by 1 base and J by 0 bases; unmatched bases: 8. CDR1 and CDR2 from the germline V gene are SGDLS and YYNGEE. CDR3 length equals 17 residues. CDR3 protein: CASSVHPGQGSSYEQYF. CDR3 in DNA: TGTGCCAGCAGCGTACATCCGGGACAGGGTTCCTCCTACGAGCAGTACTTC.

There are many counts of this clonotype. The chain uses TRBV29-1 and TRBJ2-7; 13 bases are shared with TRBD2. The CDR3 spans 12 residues. V lost 6 bases, J lost 6 bases, and 2 bases stayed unmatched. Germline CDR1 is SQVTM and CDR2 is ANQGSEA. CDR3 DNA sequence: TGCAGCGTCGGACTAGCGGGAGCCGAGCAGTACTTC. Translation: CSVGLAGAEQYF.

This sequence joins TRBV4-3 and TRBJ1-2; maybe TRBD1 (6 bases). This CDR3 is built from 15 residues. V lost 1 base to trimming and J lost 5 bases, with 14 bases between them. Germline V gene lookup returns CDR1 LGHNA and CDR2 YSLEER. Here the CDR3 reads CASSQGTDSAYGYTF. The CDR3 nucleotides are TGCGCCAGCAGCCAAGGGACAGATTCGGCATATGGCTACACCTTC.

The chain is built from TRBV12-3 or TRBV12-4 and TRBJ2-1; 10 bases map to TRBD2. The V segment lost 3 bases and the J segment 6 bases; nucleotides outside the gene matches: 5. This CDR3 comprises 15 residues. The CDR3 loop reads CASSFLAGVPNEQFF. The CDR3 DNA follows: TGTGCCAGCAGTTTTCTAGCGGGAGTCCCCAATGAGCAGTTCTTC.

There are many counts of this clonotype. The chain combines TRBV12-3 or TRBV12-4 with TRBJ1-1; no clear D gene. The CDR3 totals 13 residues. V gave up 6 bases and J gave up 1 base, with 9 bases separating them. The CDR3 loop is CASSLSSNTEAFF. In DNA, the CDR3 is TGTGCCAGCAGCTTAAGTTCGAACACTGAAGCTTTCTTT.

This clonotype was counted ten times or more. This chain links TRBV7-9 with TRBJ2-1, with TRBD2 matching over 7 bases. V was clipped by 8 bases and J by 0 bases; unmatched bases: 10. This CDR3 region has 16 residues. Per germline, CDR1 SEHNR and CDR2 FQNEAQ (reference sequence). In nucleotides, the CDR3 is TGTGCCAGCGGGCCTAGCGGACACAGCTCCTACAATGAGCAGTTCTTC. Protein: CASGPSGHSSYNEQFF.